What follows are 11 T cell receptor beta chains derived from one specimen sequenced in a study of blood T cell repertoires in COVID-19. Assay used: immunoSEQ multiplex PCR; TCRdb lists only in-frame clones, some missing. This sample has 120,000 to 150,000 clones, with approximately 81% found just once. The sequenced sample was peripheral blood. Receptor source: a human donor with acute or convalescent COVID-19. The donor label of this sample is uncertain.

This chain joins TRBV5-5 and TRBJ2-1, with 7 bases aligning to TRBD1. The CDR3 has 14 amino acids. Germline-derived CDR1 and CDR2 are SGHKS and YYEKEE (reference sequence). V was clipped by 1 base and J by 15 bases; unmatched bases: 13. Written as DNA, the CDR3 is TGTGCCAGCAGCTTGATTCGTGGGACAGACAGCTCGTTCTTC. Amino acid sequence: CASSLIRGTDSSFF.

The CDR3 DNA reads as TGCGCCAGCAGCTTGGGGACTTCCGCCGAGCAGTACGTC. Encoded protein: CASSLGTSAEQYV. The V and J genes are TRBV5-1 and TRBJ2-7; weak D call: TRBD2 (5 bases). Germline CDR1 and CDR2: SGHRS and YFSETQ. The CDR3 consists of 13 residues. Trimming removed 0 bases from V and 6 bases from J, with 10 bases in between.

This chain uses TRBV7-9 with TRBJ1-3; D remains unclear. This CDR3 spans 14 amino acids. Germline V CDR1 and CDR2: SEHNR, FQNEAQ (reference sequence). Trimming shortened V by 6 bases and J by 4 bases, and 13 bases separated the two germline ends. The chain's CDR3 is CASRQSSTGNTIYF. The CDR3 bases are TGTGCCAGCAGACAGAGCAGTACCGGAAACACCATATATTTT.

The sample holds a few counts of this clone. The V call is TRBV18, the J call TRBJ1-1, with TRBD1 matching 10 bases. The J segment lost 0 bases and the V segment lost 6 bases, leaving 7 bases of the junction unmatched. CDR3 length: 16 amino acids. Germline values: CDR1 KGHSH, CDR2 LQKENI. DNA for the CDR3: TGTGCCAGCTCCCCGGGACAGGGGTCGGTGAACACTGAAGCTTTCTTT. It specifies CASSPGQGSVNTEAFF.

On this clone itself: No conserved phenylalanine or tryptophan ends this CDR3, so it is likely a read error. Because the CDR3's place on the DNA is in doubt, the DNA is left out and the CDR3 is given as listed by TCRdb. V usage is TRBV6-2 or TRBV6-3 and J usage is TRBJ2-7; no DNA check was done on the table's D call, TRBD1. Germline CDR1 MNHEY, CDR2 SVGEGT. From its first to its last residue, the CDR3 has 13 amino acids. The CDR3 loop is CASSYDGQGSAYL.

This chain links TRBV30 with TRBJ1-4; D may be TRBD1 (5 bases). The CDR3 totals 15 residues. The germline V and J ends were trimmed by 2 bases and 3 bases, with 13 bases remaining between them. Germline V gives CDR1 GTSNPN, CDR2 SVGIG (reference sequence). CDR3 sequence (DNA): TGTGCCTGGAGTAAAAACAGGATATCTAATGAAAAACTGTTTTTT. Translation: CAWSKNRISNEKLFF.

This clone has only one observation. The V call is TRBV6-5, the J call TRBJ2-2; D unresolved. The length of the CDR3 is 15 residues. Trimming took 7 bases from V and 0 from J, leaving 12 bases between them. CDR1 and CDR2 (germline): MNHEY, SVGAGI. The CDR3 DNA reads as TGTGCCAGCAACCCTGAGATCGCGAACACCGGGGAGCTGTTTTTT. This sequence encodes CASNPEIANTGELFF.

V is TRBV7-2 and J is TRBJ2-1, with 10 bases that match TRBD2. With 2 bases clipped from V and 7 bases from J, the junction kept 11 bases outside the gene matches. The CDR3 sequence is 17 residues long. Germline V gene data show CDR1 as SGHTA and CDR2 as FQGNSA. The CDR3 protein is CASSLPSGSGRTNEQFF. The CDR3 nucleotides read TGTGCCAGCAGCTTACCTAGCGGGAGTGGGCGGACGAATGAGCAGTTCTTC. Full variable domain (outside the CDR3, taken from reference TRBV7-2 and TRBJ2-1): GAGVSQSPSNKVTEKGKDVELRCDPISGHTALYWYRQSLGQGLEFLIYFQGNSAPDKSGLPSDRFSAERTGGSVSTLTIQRTQQEDSAVYLCASSLPSGSGRTNEQFFGPGTRLTVL.

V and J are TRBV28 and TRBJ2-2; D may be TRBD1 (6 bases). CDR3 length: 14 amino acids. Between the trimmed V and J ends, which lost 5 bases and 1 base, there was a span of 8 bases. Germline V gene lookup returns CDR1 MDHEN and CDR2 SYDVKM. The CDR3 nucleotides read TGTGCCAGCAGTCAACAGGGGAACACCGGGGAGCTGTTTTTT. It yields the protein CASSQQGNTGELFF.

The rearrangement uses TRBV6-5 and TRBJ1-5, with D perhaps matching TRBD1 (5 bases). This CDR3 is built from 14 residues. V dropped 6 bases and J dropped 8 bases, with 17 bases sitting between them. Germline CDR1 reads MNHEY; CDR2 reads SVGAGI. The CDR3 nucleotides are TGTGCCAGCAGAGAGGGGAGGGTGAATGAGCCCCAGCATTTT. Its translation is CASREGRVNEPQHF.

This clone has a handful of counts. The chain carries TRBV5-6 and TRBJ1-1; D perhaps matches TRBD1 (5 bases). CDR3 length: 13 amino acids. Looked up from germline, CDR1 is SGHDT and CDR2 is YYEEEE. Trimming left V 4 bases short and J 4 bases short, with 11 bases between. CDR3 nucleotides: TGTGCCAGCAGCCCGGACACTGGCACTGAAGCTTTCTTT. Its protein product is CASSPDTGTEAFF.